These 2 T cell receptor beta chains were all obtained from the same sample, sequenced in a study of OX40 agonist ivuxolimab in advanced cancers. Sequenced by immunoSEQ multiplex PCR; TCRdb stores in-frame clones only, minus some. Among some 82,000 clones listed, about 86% were seen once. Sequencing was performed on CD4+ or CD8+ T cells sorted from blood, taken in a trial of the OX40 agonist ivuxolimab. The receptor set was obtained from an adult with an advanced solid tumor such as melanoma, head and neck, liver or kidney cancer.

J is TRBJ2-4 and V is TRBV19; perhaps TRBD2 as D (5 bases). CDR1 LNHDA and CDR2 SQIVND come from the germline V gene (reference sequence). The V and J ends lost 3 bases and 0 bases respectively, with 15 bases between them. The CDR3 loop spans 17 amino acids. DNA for the CDR3: TGTGCCAGTAGTATTACGGCGTCTAGCAAAGCCAAAAACATTCAGTACTTC. Translating it yields CASSITASSKAKNIQYF.

The J gene is TRBJ2-1, the V gene TRBV10-3, with 11 bases identical to TRBD2. Unmatched junction bases numbered 6, after V lost 7 bases and J lost 7 bases. Germline assignment: CDR1 ENHRY and CDR2 SYGVKD. CDR3 length equals 14 residues. CDR3 region: CAIKASGRSNEQFF. The CDR3 coding sequence is TGTGCCATCAAGGCTAGCGGGAGGTCTAATGAGCAGTTCTTC.